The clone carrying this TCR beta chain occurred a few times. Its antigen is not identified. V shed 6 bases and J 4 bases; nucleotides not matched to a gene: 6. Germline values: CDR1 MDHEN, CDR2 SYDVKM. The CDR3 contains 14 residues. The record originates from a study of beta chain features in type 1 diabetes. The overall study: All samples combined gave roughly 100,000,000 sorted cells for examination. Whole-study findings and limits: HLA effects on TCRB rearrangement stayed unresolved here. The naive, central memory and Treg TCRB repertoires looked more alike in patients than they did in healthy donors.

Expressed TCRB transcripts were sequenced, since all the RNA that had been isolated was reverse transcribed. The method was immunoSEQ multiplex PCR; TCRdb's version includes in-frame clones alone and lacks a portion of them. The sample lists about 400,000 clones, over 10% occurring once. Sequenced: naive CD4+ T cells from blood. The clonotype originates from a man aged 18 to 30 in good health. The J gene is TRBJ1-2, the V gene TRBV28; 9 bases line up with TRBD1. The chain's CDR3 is CASRDRGGVYGYTF. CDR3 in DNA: TGTGCCAGCAGAGACAGGGGGGGGGTCTATGGCTACACCTTC.